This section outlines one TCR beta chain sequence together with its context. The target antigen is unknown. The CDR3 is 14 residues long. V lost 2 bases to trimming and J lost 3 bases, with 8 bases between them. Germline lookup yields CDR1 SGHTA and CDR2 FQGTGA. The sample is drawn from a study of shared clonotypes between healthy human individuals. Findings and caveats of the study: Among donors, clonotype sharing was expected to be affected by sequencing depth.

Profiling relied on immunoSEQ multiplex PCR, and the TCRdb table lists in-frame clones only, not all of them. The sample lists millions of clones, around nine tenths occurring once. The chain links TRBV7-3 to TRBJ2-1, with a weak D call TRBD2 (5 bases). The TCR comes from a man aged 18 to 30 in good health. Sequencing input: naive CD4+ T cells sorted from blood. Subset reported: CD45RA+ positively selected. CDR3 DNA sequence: TGTGCCAGCAGCTTATATGGGAGCTACAATGAGCAGTTCTTC. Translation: CASSLYGSYNEQFF.